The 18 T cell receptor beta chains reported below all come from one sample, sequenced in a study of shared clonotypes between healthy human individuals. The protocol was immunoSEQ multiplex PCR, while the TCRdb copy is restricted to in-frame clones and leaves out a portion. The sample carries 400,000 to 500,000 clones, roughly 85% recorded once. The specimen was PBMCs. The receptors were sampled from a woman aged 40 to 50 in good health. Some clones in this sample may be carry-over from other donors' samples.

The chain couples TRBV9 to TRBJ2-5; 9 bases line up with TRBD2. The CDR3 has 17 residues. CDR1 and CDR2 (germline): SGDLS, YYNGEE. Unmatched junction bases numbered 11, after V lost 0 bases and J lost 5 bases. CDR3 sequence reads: CASSVAGSGSPGETQYF. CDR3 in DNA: TGTGCCAGCAGCGTAGCAGGTAGCGGGAGCCCCGGGGAGACCCAGTACTTC.

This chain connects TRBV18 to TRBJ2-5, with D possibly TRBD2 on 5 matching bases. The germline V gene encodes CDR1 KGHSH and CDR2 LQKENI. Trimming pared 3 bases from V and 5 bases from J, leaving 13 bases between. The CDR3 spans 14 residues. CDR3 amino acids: CASSPVGALETQYF. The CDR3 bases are TGTGCCAGCTCACCTGTGGGAGCCCTGGAGACCCAGTACTTC.

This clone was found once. The CDR3 loop reads CASSARGRNTDTQYF. CDR3 DNA: TGTGCCAGCAGTGCAAGGGGGCGCAACACAGATACGCAGTATTTT. The V gene is TRBV6-1, the J gene TRBJ2-3; 7 nucleotides align to TRBD1. The trim removed 4 bases at V and 2 bases at J, leaving 6 bases unmatched. Germline V gives CDR1 MNHNS, CDR2 SASEGT. The length of the CDR3 is 15 residues.

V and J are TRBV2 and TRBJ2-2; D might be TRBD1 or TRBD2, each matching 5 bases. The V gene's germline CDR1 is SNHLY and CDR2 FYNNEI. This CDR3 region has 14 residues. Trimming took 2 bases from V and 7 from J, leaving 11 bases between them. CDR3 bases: TGTGCCAGCAGTGAACGACAGAGCGGCGGGGAGCTGTTTTTT. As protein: CASSERQSGGELFF.

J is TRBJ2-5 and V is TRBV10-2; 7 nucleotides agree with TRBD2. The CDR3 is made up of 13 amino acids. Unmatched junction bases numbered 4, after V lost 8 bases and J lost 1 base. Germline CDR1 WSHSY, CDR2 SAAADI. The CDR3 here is CASYTSVQETQYF. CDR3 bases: TGCGCCAGCTATACTAGCGTCCAAGAGACCCAGTACTTC.

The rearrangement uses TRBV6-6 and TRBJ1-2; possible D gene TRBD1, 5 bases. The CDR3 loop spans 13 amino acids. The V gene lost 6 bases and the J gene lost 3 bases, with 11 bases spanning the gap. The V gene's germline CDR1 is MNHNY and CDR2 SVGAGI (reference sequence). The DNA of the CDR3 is TGTGCCAGCAGGCGGGACGGTGACTATGGCTACACCTTC. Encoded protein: CASRRDGDYGYTF.

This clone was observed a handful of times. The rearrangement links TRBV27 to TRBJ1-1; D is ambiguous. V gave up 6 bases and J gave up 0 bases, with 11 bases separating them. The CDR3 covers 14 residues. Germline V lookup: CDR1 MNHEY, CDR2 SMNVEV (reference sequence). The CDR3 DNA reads TGTGCCAGCAGGTTGAGGAATCTGAACACTGAAGCTTTCTTT. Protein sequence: CASRLRNLNTEAFF.

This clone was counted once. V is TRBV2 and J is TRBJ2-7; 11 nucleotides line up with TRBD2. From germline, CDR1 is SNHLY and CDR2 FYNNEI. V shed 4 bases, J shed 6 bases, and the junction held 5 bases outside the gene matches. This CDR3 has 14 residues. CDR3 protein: CASSARTSGSEQYF. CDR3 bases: TGTGCCAGCAGTGCCCGGACTAGCGGGTCCGAGCAGTACTTC.

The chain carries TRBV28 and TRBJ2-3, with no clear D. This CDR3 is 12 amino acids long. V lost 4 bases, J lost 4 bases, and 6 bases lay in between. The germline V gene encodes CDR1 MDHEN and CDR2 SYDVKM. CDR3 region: CASSSGADTQYF. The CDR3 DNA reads TGTGCCAGCAGTTCAGGAGCAGATACGCAGTATTTT.

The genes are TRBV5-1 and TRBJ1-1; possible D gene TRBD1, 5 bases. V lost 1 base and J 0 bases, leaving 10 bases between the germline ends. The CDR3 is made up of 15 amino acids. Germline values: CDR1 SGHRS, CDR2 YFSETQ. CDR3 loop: CASSLSGHLNTEAFF. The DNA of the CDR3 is TGCGCCAGCAGCTTGTCAGGGCACCTGAACACTGAAGCTTTCTTT.

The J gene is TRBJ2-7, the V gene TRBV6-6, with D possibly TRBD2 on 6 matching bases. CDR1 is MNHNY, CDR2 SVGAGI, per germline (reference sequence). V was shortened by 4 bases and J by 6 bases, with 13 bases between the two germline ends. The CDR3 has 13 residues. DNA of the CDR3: TGTGCCAGCAGTTCGACGGGACTTGGCGAGCAGTACTTC. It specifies CASSSTGLGEQYF.

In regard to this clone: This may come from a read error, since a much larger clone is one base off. The CDR3 region is CASSWGQGGAYGHTF. In DNA form, the CDR3 reads TGTGCCAGCAGTTGGGGACAGGGAGGTGCCTATGGCCACACCTTC. The chain couples TRBV27 to TRBJ1-2; TRBD1 matches at 9 bases. The germline CDR1 and CDR2 sequences are MNHEY and SMNVEV (reference sequence). This CDR3 has 15 residues.

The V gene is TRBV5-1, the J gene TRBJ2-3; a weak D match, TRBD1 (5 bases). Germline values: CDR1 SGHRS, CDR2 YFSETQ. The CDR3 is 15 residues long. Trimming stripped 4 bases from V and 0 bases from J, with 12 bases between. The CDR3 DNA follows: TGCGCCAGCAGCGGGGTAGGGGATAGCACAGATACGCAGTATTTT. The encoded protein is CASSGVGDSTDTQYF.

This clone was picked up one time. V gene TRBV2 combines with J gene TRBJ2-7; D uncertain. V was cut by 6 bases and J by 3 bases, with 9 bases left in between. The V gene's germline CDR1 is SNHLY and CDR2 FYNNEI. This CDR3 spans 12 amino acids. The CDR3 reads CASRQWGYEQYF. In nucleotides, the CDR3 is TGTGCCAGCAGGCAATGGGGCTACGAGCAGTACTTC. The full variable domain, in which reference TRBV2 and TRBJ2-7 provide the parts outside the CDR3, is EPEVTQTPSHQVTQMGQEVILRCVPISNHLYFYWYRQILGQKVEFLVSFYNNEISEKSEIFDDQFSVERPDGSNFTLKIRSTKLEDSAMYFCASRQWGYEQYFGPGTRLTVT.

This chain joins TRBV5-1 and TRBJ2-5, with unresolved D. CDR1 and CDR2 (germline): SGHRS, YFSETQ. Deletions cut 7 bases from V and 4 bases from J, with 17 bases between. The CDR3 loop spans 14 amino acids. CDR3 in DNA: TGCGCCAGCCAAAAGGACCGCGCCGTAGAGACCCAGTACTTC. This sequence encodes CASQKDRAVETQYF.

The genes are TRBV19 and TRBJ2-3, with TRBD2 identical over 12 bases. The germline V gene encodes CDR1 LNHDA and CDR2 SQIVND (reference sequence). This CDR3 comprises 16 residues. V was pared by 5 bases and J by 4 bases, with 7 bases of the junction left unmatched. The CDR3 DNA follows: TGTGCCAGTAGTGCCGGGACTAGCGGGCTAGCAGATACGCAGTATTTT. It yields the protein CASSAGTSGLADTQYF.

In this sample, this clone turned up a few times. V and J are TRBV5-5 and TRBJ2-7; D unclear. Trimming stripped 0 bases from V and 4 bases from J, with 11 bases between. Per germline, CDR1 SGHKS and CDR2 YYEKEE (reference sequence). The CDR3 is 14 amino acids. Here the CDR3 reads CASSLAPLSYEQYF. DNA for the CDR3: TGTGCCAGCAGCTTGGCGCCCTTATCATACGAGCAGTACTTC.

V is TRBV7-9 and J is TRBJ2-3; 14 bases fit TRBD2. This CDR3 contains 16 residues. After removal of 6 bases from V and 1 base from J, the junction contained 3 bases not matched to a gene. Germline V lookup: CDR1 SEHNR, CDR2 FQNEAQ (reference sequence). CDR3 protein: CASSLTSGGGTDTQYF. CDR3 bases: TGTGCCAGCAGTTTGACTAGCGGGGGGGGCACAGATACGCAGTATTTT.